The T cell receptor beta chain under discussion was sequenced for a study of cytomegalovirus exposure and HLA in healthy donors. About the research overall: The roughly 120 validation repertoires matched the 500 to 750 first-cohort repertoires in platform, a later analysis reported. The study's findings and limits: Reportedly, cytomegalovirus status was diagnosed with high sensitivity and specificity. Most TCRs appeared rarely, but some public TCRs recurred in many donors.

Germline CDR1 is LGHNA and CDR2 is YSLEER. This CDR3 is built from 16 residues. V was cut by 1 base and J by 5 bases, with 15 bases left in between. Worth noting for this clone: Its specificity is unknown.

Profiled with immunoSEQ multiplex PCR; TCRdb holds only in-frame clones, not every one. The table lists 100,000 to 120,000 clones, approximately 89% of them singletons. This TCR was sampled from a woman aged 18-29 years in good health and CMV-seronegative. The V call is TRBV4-3, the J call TRBJ2-1, with a tentative D call TRBD1 (6 bases). Sequenced input: PBMCs. CDR3 protein: CASSQVGGAADNEQFF. DNA for the CDR3: TGCGCCAGCAGCCAAGTTGGGGGCGCCGCCGACAATGAGCAGTTCTTC.